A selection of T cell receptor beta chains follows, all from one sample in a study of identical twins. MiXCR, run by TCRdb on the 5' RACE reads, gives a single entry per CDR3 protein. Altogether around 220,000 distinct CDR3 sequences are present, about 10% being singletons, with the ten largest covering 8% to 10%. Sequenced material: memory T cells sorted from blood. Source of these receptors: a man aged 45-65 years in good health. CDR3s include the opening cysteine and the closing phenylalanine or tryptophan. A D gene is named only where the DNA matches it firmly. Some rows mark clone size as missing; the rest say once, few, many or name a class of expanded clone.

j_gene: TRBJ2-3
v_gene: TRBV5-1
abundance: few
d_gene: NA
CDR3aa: CASSFNTGVVSQYF
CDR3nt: TGCGCCAGCAGCTTCAACACGGGAGTGGTGTCGCAGTATTTT

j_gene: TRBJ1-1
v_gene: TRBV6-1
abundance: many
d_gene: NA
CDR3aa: CASSPDIAKGTEAFF
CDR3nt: TGTGCCAGCAGTCCCGACATCGCGAAGGGCACTGAAGCTTTCTTT

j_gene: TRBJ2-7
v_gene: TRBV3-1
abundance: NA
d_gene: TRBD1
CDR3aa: CASSREPGQGSYEQYF
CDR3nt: TGTGCCAGCAGCCGAGAGCCGGGACAGGGTTCCTACGAGCAGTACTTC

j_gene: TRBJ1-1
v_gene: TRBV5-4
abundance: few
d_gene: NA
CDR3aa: CASRLWGLKRWDTEAFF
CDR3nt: TGTGCCAGCAGGTTGTGGGGTTTGAAGAGGTGGGACACTGAAGCTTTCTTT

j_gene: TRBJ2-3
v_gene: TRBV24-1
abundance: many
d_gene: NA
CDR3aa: CATSDLQLGGTDTQYF
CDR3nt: TGTGCCACCAGTGACCTGCAACTGGGCGGGACAGATACGCAGTATTTT

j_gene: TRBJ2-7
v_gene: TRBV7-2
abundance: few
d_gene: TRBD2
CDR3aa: CASSPSGSFYEQYF
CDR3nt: TGTGCCAGCAGCCCGAGCGGGAGTTTTTACGAGCAGTACTTC

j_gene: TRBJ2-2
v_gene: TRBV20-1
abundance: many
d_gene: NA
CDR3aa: CSARDLGQSNTGELFF
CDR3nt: TGCAGTGCTAGAGACCTCGGACAGAGCAACACCGGGGAGCTGTTTTTT

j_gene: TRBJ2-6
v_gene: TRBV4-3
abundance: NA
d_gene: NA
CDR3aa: CASSQGGQRAGANVLTF
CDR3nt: TGCGCCAGCAGCCAAGGTGGGCAAAGGGCTGGGGCCAACGTCCTGACTTTC

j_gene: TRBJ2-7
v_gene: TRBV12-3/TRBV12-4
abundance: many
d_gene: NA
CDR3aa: CASSLAGGTGAYEQYF
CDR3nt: TGTGCCAGCAGTTTAGCGGGGGGGACAGGAGCCTACGAGCAGTACTTC

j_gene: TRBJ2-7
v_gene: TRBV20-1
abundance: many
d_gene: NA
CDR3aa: CSARDPMGRGFYEQYF
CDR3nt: TGCAGTGCTAGAGACCCGATGGGCAGGGGCTTCTACGAGCAGTACTTC

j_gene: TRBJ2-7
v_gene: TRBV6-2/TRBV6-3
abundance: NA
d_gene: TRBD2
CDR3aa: CASSPRAAGLAGAYEQYF
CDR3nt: TGTGCCAGCAGTCCACGGGCCGCGGGACTAGCGGGAGCCTACGAGCAGTACTTC

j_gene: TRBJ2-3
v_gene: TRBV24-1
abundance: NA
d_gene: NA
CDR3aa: CATSGTFTDTQYF
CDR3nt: TGTGCCACCAGCGGGACCTTCACAGATACGCAGTATTTT

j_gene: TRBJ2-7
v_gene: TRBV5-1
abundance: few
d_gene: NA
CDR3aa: CASSLVASSYEQYF
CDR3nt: TGCGCCAGCAGCTTGGTTGCCAGTTCCTACGAGCAGTACTTC

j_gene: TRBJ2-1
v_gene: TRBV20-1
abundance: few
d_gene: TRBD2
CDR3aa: CSARNAGTSGTPRSYNEQFF
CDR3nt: TGCAGTGCTAGGAATGCCGGGACTAGCGGGACGCCTAGGTCCTACAATGAGCAGTTCTTC

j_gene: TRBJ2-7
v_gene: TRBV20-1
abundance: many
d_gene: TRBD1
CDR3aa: CSATAGDRVFDEQYF
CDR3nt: TGCAGTGCTACTGCCGGGGACAGGGTTTTCGACGAGCAGTACTTC

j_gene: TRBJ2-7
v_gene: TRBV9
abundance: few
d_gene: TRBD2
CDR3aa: CASSVGPGLAGKYEQYF
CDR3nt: TGTGCCAGCAGCGTAGGACCGGGACTAGCGGGAAAGTACGAGCAGTACTTC

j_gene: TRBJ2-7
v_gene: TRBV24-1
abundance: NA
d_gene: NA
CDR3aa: CATSDPGRGEQYF
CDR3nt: TGTGCCACCAGTGACCCAGGTCGGGGCGAGCAGTACTTC

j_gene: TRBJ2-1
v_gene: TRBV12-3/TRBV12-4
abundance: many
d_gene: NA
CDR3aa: CASSLGRGQFF
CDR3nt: TGTGCCAGCAGTTTGGGCAGGGGGCAGTTCTTC

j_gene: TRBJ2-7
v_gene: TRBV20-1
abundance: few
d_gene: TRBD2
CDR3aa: CSARGREGLREQYF
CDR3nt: TGCAGTGCTAGAGGTCGGGAGGGCCTGAGGGAGCAGTACTTC

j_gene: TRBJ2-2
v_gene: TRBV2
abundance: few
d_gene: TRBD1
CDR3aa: CASSERQGIAKLFF
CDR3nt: TGTGCCAGCAGTGAACGACAGGGGATCGCGAAGCTGTTTTTT

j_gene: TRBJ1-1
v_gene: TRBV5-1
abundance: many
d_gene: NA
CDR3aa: CASSQDSVNTEAFF
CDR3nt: TGCGCCAGCAGTCAGGACAGCGTGAACACTGAAGCTTTCTTT

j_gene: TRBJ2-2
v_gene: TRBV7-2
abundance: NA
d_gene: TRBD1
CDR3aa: CASSITGTDTGELFF
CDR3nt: TGTGCCAGCAGCATAACCGGGACAGACACCGGGGAGCTGTTTTTT

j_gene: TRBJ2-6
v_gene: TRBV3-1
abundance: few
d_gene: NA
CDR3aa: CASSQDGTASGANVLTF
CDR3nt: TGTGCCAGCAGCCAAGATGGTACAGCCTCTGGGGCCAACGTCCTGACTTTC

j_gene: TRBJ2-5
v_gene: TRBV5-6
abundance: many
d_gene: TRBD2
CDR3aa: CASSFGTSIQTQYF
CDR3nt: TGTGCCAGCAGCTTCGGGACTAGTATCCAGACCCAGTACTTC

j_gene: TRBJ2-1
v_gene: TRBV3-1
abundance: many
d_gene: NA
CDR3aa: CASSQESGGLINEQFF
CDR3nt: TGTGCCAGCAGCCAAGAATCTGGGGGGTTGATCAATGAGCAGTTCTTC

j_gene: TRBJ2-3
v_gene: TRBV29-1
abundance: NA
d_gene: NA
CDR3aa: CSVVPSRPPDTQYF
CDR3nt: TGCAGCGTTGTTCCCTCTCGTCCCCCAGATACGCAGTATTTT

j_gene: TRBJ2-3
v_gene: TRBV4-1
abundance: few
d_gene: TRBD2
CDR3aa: CASSLTSGRPDTQYF
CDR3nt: TGCGCCAGCAGCCTTACTAGCGGGAGGCCAGATACGCAGTATTTT

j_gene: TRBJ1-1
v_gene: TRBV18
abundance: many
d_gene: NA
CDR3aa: CASSPQGPNTEAFF
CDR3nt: TGTGCCAGCTCACCACAGGGGCCGAACACTGAAGCTTTCTTT

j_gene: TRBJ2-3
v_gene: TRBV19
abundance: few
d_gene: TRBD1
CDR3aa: CASSWQGEADTQYF
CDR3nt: TGTGCCAGTAGTTGGCAGGGGGAAGCAGATACGCAGTATTTT

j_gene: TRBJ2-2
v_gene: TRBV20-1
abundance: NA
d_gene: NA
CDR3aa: CSARDQGYRRELFF
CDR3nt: TGCAGTGCTAGAGACCAGGGTTATAGGAGGGAGCTGTTTTTT

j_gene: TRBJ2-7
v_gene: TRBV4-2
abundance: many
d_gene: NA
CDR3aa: CASSQRDEQYF
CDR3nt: TGTGCCAGCAGCCAACGGGACGAGCAGTACTTC

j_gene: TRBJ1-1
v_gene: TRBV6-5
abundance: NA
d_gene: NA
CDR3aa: CASTSVGVNTEAFF
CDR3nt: TGTGCCAGCACTTCAGTAGGAGTGAACACTGAAGCTTTCTTT

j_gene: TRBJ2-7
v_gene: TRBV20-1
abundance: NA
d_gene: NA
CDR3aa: CSARTLREQYF
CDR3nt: TGCAGTGCTAGAACACTTCGCGAGCAGTACTTC